This is a list of T cell receptor beta chains from one sample in a study of cytomegalovirus exposure and HLA in healthy donors. The protocol was immunoSEQ multiplex PCR, while the TCRdb copy is restricted to in-frame clones and leaves out a portion. This sample has some 200,000 clones, with roughly 87% found just once. The sequenced sample was PBMCs. The receptors come from a girl under two years old in good health and CMV-seronegative. CDR3s include the opening cysteine and the closing phenylalanine or tryptophan. Each record gives: J gene, V gene, D gene, clone size, CDR3 protein, CDR3 DNA. D genes are given only for firm matches. Clone size, where shown, is once, few, many, or a class for clones that have expanded.

TRBJ2-7 | TRBV4-1 | TRBD1 | once | CASSQASFRDRGCEQYF | TGCGCCAGCAGCCAAGCCAGTTTCCGGGACAGGGGGTGCGAGCAGTACTTC
TRBJ2-6 | TRBV19 | - | - | CASTAGSGANVLTF | TGTGCCAGTACTGCAGGGTCTGGGGCCAACGTCCTGACTTTC
TRBJ1-6 | TRBV7-3 | TRBD1 | - | CASSLRRTGVCSPLHF | TGTGCCAGCAGCTTAAGGCGGACAGGGGTCTGTTCACCCCTCCACTTT
TRBJ1-4 | TRBV11-2 | - | - | CASSAGLSNEKLFF | TGTGCCAGCAGCGCCGGTCTCTCCAATGAAAAACTGTTTTTT
TRBJ1-6 | TRBV6-7 | - | - | CASSYSGHSYNSPLHF | TGTGCCAGCAGTTACTCGGGACACTCCTATAATTCACCCCTCCACTTT
TRBJ2-1 | TRBV5-1 | TRBD2 | - | CASSLSARLADSNNEQFF | TGCGCCAGCAGCTTGAGCGCCCGACTAGCGGACTCGAACAATGAGCAGTTCTTC
TRBJ1-5 | TRBV19 | - | few | CASNGRDLGSQHF | TGTGCCAGTAACGGGAGGGACTTGGGGTCCCAGCATTTT
TRBJ2-7 | TRBV5-6 | TRBD1 | - | CASSWGGQGNLEQYF | TGTGCCAGCAGTTGGGGGGGACAGGGCAATCTCGAGCAGTACTTC
TRBJ2-7 | TRBV30 | TRBD1 | once | CAWGQGIGAYEQYF | TGTGCCTGGGGACAGGGAATTGGCGCCTACGAGCAGTACTTC
TRBJ2-7 | TRBV4-1 | TRBD1 | - | CASSQVHDRGGYEQYF | TGCGCCAGCAGCCAAGTCCACGACAGGGGGGGCTACGAGCAGTACTTC
TRBJ1-1 | TRBV4-1 | - | - | CASSQEPIQPAFF | TGCGCCAGCAGCCAAGAACCAATACAACCGGCTTTCTTT
TRBJ2-3 | TRBV6-6 | - | - | CASSPNADTQYF | TGTGCCAGCAGTCCCAATGCAGATACGCAGTATTTT
TRBJ1-2 | TRBV9 | - | - | CASSGQGSGYTF | TGTGCCAGCAGCGGGCAGGGGAGTGGCTACACCTTC
TRBJ1-2 | TRBV30 | - | few | CAWSLNYGYTF | TGTGCCTGGAGTCTTAACTATGGCTACACCTTC
TRBJ1-2 | TRBV10-1 | TRBD1 | - | CASRQDRGHYGYTF | TGCGCCAGCAGACAGGACAGGGGTCACTATGGCTACACCTTC
TRBJ2-2 | TRBV7-9 | TRBD1 | - | CASSLVIRTGNTGELFF | TGTGCCAGCAGCTTAGTAATCAGGACAGGGAACACCGGGGAGCTGTTTTTT